The 25 T cell receptor beta chains below all came from one sample that was sequenced in a study of blood T cell repertoires in COVID-19. Assay used: immunoSEQ multiplex PCR; TCRdb lists only in-frame clones, some missing. The sample shows 200,000 to 300,000 clones, more than 85% of them seen only once. The sample comprised peripheral blood. The receptors were gathered from a woman in her fifties or sixties with COVID-19, enrolled during active disease.

The rearrangement uses TRBV5-6 and TRBJ2-1; 11 positions match TRBD2. The CDR3 has 15 amino acids. In germline, CDR1 is SGHDT, CDR2 YYEEEE. V trimming: 4 bases; J trimming: 5 bases; junction bases outside the gene matches: 5. The CDR3 nucleotides read TGTGCCAGCAGCCGGACTAGCGGGCTGAACAATGAGCAGTTCTTC. Encoded protein: CASSRTSGLNNEQFF.

V is TRBV27 and J is TRBJ1-4, with TRBD1 matching 7 bases. The CDR3 is 15 amino acids. CDR1 MNHEY and CDR2 SMNVEV come from the germline V gene (reference sequence). V was clipped by 3 bases and J by 2 bases; unmatched bases: 3. Here the CDR3 DNA reads TGTGCCAGCAGTTTGGTAGGGGGCACTAATGAAAAACTGTTTTTT. Amino acid sequence: CASSLVGGTNEKLFF.

The V and J genes are TRBV30 and TRBJ2-3, with a possible D match to TRBD2 (6 bases). The germline V gene encodes CDR1 GTSNPN and CDR2 SVGIG (reference sequence). V was shortened by 3 bases and J by 1 base, with 17 bases between the two germline ends. The CDR3 spans 16 residues. CDR3 residues: CAWRRGAPGGTDTQYF. The CDR3 nucleotides read TGTGCCTGGAGACGTGGAGCCCCGGGAGGCACAGATACGCAGTATTTT.

This chain connects TRBV30 to TRBJ1-3; D remains ambiguous. The CDR3 has 15 amino acids. Per the germline V gene, CDR1 is GTSNPN and CDR2 is SVGIG (reference sequence). Trimming cost V 0 bases and J 0 bases, with 9 bases left between them. The CDR3 DNA sequence: TGTGCCTGGAGTGTCCCGGGGAACTCTGGAAACACCATATATTTT. It codes for CAWSVPGNSGNTIYF.

This sequence joins TRBV28 and TRBJ2-3, with TRBD2 matching over 9 bases. This CDR3 contains 15 residues. Germline V CDR1 and CDR2: MDHEN, SYDVKM. Unmatched junction bases numbered 5, after V lost 4 bases and J lost 3 bases. CDR3 nucleotides: TGTGCCAGCAGTTACCGCGGGAGGGGGACAGATACGCAGTATTTT. This encodes CASSYRGRGTDTQYF.

The gene calls are TRBV28 and TRBJ2-1, with D hard to call. CDR3 length equals 11 residues. From germline, CDR1 is MDHEN and CDR2 SYDVKM. V gave up 5 bases and J gave up 10 bases, with 9 bases separating them. CDR3 coding DNA: TGTGCCAGCAGTACCCCCAGGGAGCAGTTCTTC. Translated: CASSTPREQFF. Complete variable domain (other parts from reference TRBV28 and TRBJ2-1): DVKVTQSSRYLVKRTGEKVFLECVQDMDHENMFWYRQDPGLGLRLIYFSYDVKMKEKGDIPEGYSVSREKKERFSLILESASTNQTSMYLCASSTPREQFFGPGTRLTVL.

This chain joins TRBV6-5 and TRBJ2-2; 7 nucleotides match TRBD1. CDR1 and CDR2 from the germline V gene are MNHEY and SVGAGI. J lost 5 bases, V lost 4 bases, and 4 bases had no gene match. The CDR3 is 14 residues long. The CDR3 bases are TGTGCCAGCAGTTCGGGACAGCCGACCGGGGAGCTGTTTTTT. Protein: CASSSGQPTGELFF.

The chain uses TRBV24-1 and TRBJ1-3, with 7 bases matching TRBD1. The CDR3 sequence is 19 residues long. J was trimmed by 0 bases and V by 0 bases; bases with no gene match: 10. Germline V gives CDR1 KGHDR, CDR2 SFDVKD. The DNA for the CDR3 is TGTGCCACCAGTGATTTGCAGCTCCAGACAGGGTACTCTGGAAACACCATATATTTT. It encodes CATSDLQLQTGYSGNTIYF.

V usage is TRBV29-1 and J usage is TRBJ2-7, with 8 bases fitting TRBD1. J was trimmed by 3 bases and V by 2 bases; bases with no gene match: 9. The CDR3 is made up of 15 amino acids. Germline CDR1 SQVTM, CDR2 ANQGSEA. For the CDR3, the DNA is TGCAGCGTTGAATGGTCCAGGGGGCTGATCTACGAGCAGTACTTC. Its translation is CSVEWSRGLIYEQYF.

This chain links TRBV19 with TRBJ2-7; TRBD2 might be the D (6 bases). Per the germline V gene, CDR1 is LNHDA and CDR2 is SQIVND (reference sequence). V gave up 11 bases and J gave up 7 bases, with 21 bases separating them. The CDR3 has 13 amino acids. The CDR3 reads CASRASAGNEQYF. DNA for the CDR3: TGTGCCTCGAGGGCCTCGGCGGGGAATGAGCAGTACTTC.

The rearrangement links TRBV15 to TRBJ2-1, with TRBD2 matching 12 bases. V shed 1 base and J 1 base; nucleotides not matched to a gene: 2. The CDR3 runs 17 residues. CDR1 and CDR2 (germline): LNHNV, YYDKDF (reference sequence). The CDR3 sequence is CATSRGLAGGSYNEQFF. The CDR3 DNA reads as TGTGCCACCAGCAGAGGGCTAGCGGGAGGGTCCTACAATGAGCAGTTCTTC.

The chain carries TRBV9 and TRBJ2-2; D is undetermined. Trimming took 4 bases from V and 7 from J, leaving 11 bases between them. The CDR3 has 13 amino acids. The V gene's germline CDR1 is SGDLS and CDR2 YYNGEE. In DNA form, the CDR3 reads TGTGCCAGCAGCCCCCGGGTTAGCGGGGAGCTGTTTTTT. This gives the protein CASSPRVSGELFF.

V gene TRBV7-3 combines with J gene TRBJ2-1, with 12 positions matching TRBD2. V lost 5 bases, J lost 5 bases, and 4 bases stayed unmatched. The germline CDR1 and CDR2 sequences are SGHTA and FQGTGA. The CDR3 is 15 amino acids. The CDR3 DNA follows: TGTGCCAGCAGCGTGACTAGCGGGAGCCACAATGAGCAGTTCTTC. Amino acid sequence: CASSVTSGSHNEQFF.

This chain connects TRBV19 to TRBJ1-2, with 10 bases that match TRBD1. The CDR3 contains 16 residues. In germline, CDR1 is LNHDA, CDR2 SQIVND (reference sequence). Trimming cost V 6 bases and J 0 bases; bases outside gene matches: 7. In DNA form, the CDR3 reads TGTGCCAGTAGAACTCGCGGGACAGGGGCTAACTATGGCTACACCTTC. As protein: CASRTRGTGANYGYTF.

This chain uses TRBV9 with TRBJ2-7; 12 nucleotides match TRBD1. Germline assignment: CDR1 SGDLS and CDR2 YYNGEE. Germline trimming cut 5 bases from V and 7 bases from J; bases unmatched to any gene: 10. The CDR3 runs 15 residues. CDR3 residues: CASRIKGQGAWEQYF. The CDR3 DNA is TGTGCCAGCAGAATAAAGGGACAGGGGGCTTGGGAGCAGTACTTC.

V usage is TRBV6-5 and J usage is TRBJ2-3; TRBD2 matches at 7 bases. Germline-derived CDR1 and CDR2 are MNHEY and SVGAGI. J lost 4 bases, V lost 6 bases, and 10 bases had no gene match. The CDR3 contains 15 residues. This CDR3 reads CASRRWAGEADTQYF. The CDR3 coding sequence is TGTGCCAGCAGGCGGTGGGCGGGAGAAGCAGATACGCAGTATTTT.

A few counts support this clone. The chain combines TRBV28 with TRBJ1-4; D is unresolved. With 4 bases removed from V and 3 bases from J, the gap between germline ends came to 12 bases. Germline loops: CDR1 MDHEN, CDR2 SYDVKM. The CDR3 has 15 residues. The CDR3 bases are TGTGCCAGCAGTTCACTTTTAAGCCCTAATGAAAAACTGTTTTTT. Translated: CASSSLLSPNEKLFF.

V and J are TRBV13 and TRBJ2-5; 7 nucleotides agree with TRBD1. Germline-derived CDR1 and CDR2 are PRHDT and FYEKMQ (reference sequence). V dropped 3 bases and J dropped 2; count of bases not matched to a gene: 3. This CDR3 has 14 amino acids. CDR3 nucleotides: TGTGCCAGCAGCTTCGGGACAGTTCAAGAGACCCAGTACTTC. Translating it yields CASSFGTVQETQYF.

The chain links TRBV6-2 or TRBV6-3 to TRBJ2-2; weak D call: TRBD2 (5 bases). Germline CDR1 reads MNHEY; CDR2 reads SVGEGT. V shed 6 bases and J shed 7 bases, with 15 bases lying between them. CDR3 length: 14 residues. CDR3: CASSRSGSGGELFF. The CDR3 bases are TGTGCCAGCAGCAGAAGCGGCTCGGGCGGGGAGCTGTTTTTT.

V and J are TRBV30 and TRBJ2-7; 7 bases match TRBD1. The CDR3 spans 13 residues. The J segment lost 6 bases and the V segment lost 6 bases, leaving 11 bases of the junction unmatched. The germline V gene encodes CDR1 GTSNPN and CDR2 SVGIG (reference sequence). The CDR3 sequence is CACDEGARGEQYF. CDR3 bases: TGTGCCTGTGACGAGGGGGCAAGGGGCGAGCAGTACTTC.

The rearrangement uses TRBV5-8 and TRBJ2-3; possibly TRBD2 for D (5 bases). The CDR3 length is 15 residues. Trimming left V 1 base short and J 2 bases short, with 11 bases between. From germline, CDR1 is SGHTS and CDR2 YDEGEE. CDR3 sequence reads: CASSLLGSFTDTQYF. For the CDR3, the DNA is TGTGCCAGCAGCTTGCTGGGGAGTTTCACAGATACGCAGTATTTT.

J is TRBJ1-2 and V is TRBV9; no firm D call. Trimming removed 6 bases at V and 4 bases at J, with 16 bases between. CDR1 is SGDLS, CDR2 YYNGEE, per germline. The length of the CDR3 is 14 residues. The CDR3 DNA reads as TGTGCCAGCACGCGGGATGGCCCCTTCTATGGCTACACCTTC. Its translation is CASTRDGPFYGYTF.

CDR3 nucleotides: TGTGCCATCAGTGAGGGACGGACTAGCGGCAACCAAGAGACCCAGTACTTC. Translation: CAISEGRTSGNQETQYF. The chain is built from TRBV10-3 and TRBJ2-5; 10 nucleotides line up with TRBD2. From germline, CDR1 is ENHRY and CDR2 SYGVKD. The ends lost 2 bases at V and 0 bases at J; junction bases unmatched: 6. This CDR3 is 17 amino acids long.

V is TRBV18 and J is TRBJ1-4, with TRBD1 matching 9 bases. The CDR3 totals 14 residues. The germline V gene encodes CDR1 KGHSH and CDR2 LQKENI. The ends lost 5 bases at V and 7 bases at J; junction bases unmatched: 5. This CDR3 reads CASSAGQGGEKLFF. The CDR3 DNA reads as TGTGCCAGCTCAGCGGGACAGGGTGGTGAAAAACTGTTTTTT.

The chain is built from TRBV7-3 and TRBJ2-1; perhaps TRBD2 as D (7 bases). Germline values: CDR1 SGHTA, CDR2 FQGTGA. This CDR3 contains 14 residues. Trimming cost V 11 bases and J 0 bases, with 14 bases left between them. The CDR3 here is CARGASSSYNEQFF. DNA for the CDR3: TGTGCCCGGGGGGCTTCGAGCTCCTACAATGAGCAGTTCTTC.